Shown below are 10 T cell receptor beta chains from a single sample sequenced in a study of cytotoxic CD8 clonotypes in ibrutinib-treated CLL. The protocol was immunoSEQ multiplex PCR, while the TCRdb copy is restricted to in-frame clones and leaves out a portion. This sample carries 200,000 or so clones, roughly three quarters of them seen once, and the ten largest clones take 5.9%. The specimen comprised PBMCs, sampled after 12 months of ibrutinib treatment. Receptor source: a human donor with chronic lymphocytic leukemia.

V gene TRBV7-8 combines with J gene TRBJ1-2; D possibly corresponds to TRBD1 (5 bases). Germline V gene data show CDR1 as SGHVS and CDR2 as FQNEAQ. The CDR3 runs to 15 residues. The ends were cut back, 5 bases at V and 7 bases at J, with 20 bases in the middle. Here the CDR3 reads CASSITGQGVSGYTF. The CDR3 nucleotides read TGTGCCAGCAGCATAACGGGGCAGGGTGTATCTGGCTACACCTTC.

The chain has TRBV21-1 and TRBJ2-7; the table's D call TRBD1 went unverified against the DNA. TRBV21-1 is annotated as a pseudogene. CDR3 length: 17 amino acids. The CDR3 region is CASSAWDRGLLRDEQYF. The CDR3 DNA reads TGTGCCAGCAGCGCTTGGGACAGGGGTCTTCTCCGCGACGAGCAGTACTTC.

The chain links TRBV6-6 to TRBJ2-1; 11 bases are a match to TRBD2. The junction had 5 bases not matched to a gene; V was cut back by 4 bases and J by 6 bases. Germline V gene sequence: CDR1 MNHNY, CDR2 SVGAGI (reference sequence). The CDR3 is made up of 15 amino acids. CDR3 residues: CASSLGLAVPNEQFF. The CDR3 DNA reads TGTGCCAGCAGTTTGGGACTAGCGGTACCCAATGAGCAGTTCTTC.

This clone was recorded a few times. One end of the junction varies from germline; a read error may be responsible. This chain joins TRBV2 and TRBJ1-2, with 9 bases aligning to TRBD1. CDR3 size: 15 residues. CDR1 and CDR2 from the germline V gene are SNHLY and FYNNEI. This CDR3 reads CTGRDREVKDYGYTF. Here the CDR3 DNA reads TGCACGGGGCGGGACAGGGAGGTTAAGGACTATGGCTACACCTTC.

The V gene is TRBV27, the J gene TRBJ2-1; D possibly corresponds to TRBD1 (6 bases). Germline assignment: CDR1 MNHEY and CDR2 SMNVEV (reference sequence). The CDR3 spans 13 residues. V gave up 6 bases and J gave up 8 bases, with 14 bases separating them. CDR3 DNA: TGTGCCAGCAGCCCAACAGGGAAGGATGAGCAGTTCTTC. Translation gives CASSPTGKDEQFF.

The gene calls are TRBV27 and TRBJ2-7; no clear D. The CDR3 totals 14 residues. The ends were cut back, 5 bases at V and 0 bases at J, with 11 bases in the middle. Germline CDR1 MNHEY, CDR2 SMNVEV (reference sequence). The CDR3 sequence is CASSKRVYSYEQYF. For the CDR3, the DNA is TGTGCCAGCAGTAAAAGGGTGTACTCCTACGAGCAGTACTTC.

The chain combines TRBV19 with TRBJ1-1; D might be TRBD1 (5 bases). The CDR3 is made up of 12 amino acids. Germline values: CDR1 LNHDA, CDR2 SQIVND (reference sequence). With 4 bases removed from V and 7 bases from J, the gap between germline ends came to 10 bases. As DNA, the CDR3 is TGTGCCAGTAGTAACCGCAGGGTTGAAGCTTTCTTT. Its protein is CASSNRRVEAFF.

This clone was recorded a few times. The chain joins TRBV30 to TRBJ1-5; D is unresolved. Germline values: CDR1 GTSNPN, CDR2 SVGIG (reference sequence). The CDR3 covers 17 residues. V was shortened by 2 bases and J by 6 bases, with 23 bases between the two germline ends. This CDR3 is CAWSRAWQGVQVQPQHF. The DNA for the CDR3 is TGTGCCTGGAGTAGGGCCTGGCAAGGCGTCCAGGTTCAGCCCCAGCATTTT.

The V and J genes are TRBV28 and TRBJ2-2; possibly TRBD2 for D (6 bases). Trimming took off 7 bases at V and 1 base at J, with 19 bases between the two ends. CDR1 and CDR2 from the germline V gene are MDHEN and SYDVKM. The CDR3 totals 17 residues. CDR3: CASTSGGSGWNTGELFF. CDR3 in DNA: TGTGCCAGCACCAGCGGAGGGTCCGGATGGAACACCGGGGAGCTGTTTTTT.

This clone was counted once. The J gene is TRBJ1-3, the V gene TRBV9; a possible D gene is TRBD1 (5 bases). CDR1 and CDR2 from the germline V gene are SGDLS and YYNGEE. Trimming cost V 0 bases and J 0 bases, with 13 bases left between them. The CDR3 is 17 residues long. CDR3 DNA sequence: TGTGCCAGCAGCGTAGCAGGTTACAGGAGCTCTGGAAACACCATATATTTT. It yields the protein CASSVAGYRSSGNTIYF.